The 19 T cell receptor beta chains listed next were all sequenced from one sample in a study of regulatory T cells in long-lasting Graves disease. Sequencing libraries for TCR beta were prepared with iRepertoire HTBI primers and Arm-PCR of CDR3 regions. TCRdb analysed the multiplex PCR reads with MiXCR anew, one entry per CDR3 protein. The sample carries fewer than 450,000 distinct CDR3 sequences, about 20% recorded once. Time point specified: persistent/refractory GD, antithyroid drugs over 5 years with positive TRAb. Extracted RNA from PBMCs served as the source of the TCR library. This sample comprised peripheral blood mononuclear cells (PBMCs), obtained when the disease was refractory, from a patient treated with antithyroid drugs. Receptors were obtained from a female donor with Graves disease.

Worth noting for this clonotype: A much larger clone lies a single base off, so this may be a read error. The gene calls are TRBV6-1 and TRBJ2-5; 9 positions agree with TRBD2. Germline CDR1 and CDR2: MNHNS and SASEGT. This CDR3 is 14 amino acids long. The CDR3 bases are TGTGTCAGCAGTGACGCGGGAGGGGAAGAGACCCAGTACTTC. It is translated as CVSSDAGGEETQYF.

This clonotype was seen repeatedly, ten times or more. V gene TRBV13 combines with J gene TRBJ2-7; 8 bases line up with TRBD2. Germline lookup yields CDR1 PRHDT and CDR2 FYEKMQ (reference sequence). The CDR3 contains 15 residues. V dropped 4 bases and J dropped 5; count of bases not matched to a gene: 10. The CDR3 loop is CASSSPSGGPNEQYF. DNA for the CDR3: TGTGCCAGCAGCTCACCTTCGGGAGGGCCTAACGAGCAGTACTTC.

This clonotype was detected many times. This sequence joins TRBV10-3 and TRBJ2-5, with TRBD2 as a possible D gene (5 bases). The ends were cut back, 3 bases at V and 10 bases at J, with 15 bases in the middle. This CDR3 spans 13 amino acids. Per germline, CDR1 ENHRY and CDR2 SYGVKD. CDR3 coding DNA: TGTGCCATCAGTGACACCTCATTAGCGAGCCAGTACTTC. It encodes CAISDTSLASQYF.

To note about this clonotype: A much larger clone is a single base away; this may be a read error. This chain joins TRBV2 and TRBJ2-7; D is possibly TRBD2 (5 bases). The germline V gene has CDR1 SNHLY and CDR2 FYNNEI. V lost 6 bases to trimming and J lost 6 bases, with 15 bases between them. There are 13 residues in the CDR3. CDR3 nucleotide sequence: TGTGCCAGCAGCGCAGAGGGCTTAGGCGAGCAGTACTTC. Translated, it gives CASSAEGLGEQYF. The complete variable domain, with remaining parts taken from reference TRBV2 and TRBJ2-7, reads EPEVTQTPSHQVTQMGQEVILRCVPISNHLYFYWYRQILGQKVEFLVSFYNNEISEKSEIFDDQFSVERPDGSNFTLKIRSTKLEDSAMYFCASSAEGLGEQYFGPGTRLTVT.

In its sample, this clonotype was seen once. A read error may produce the germline difference seen at one junction end. The chain joins TRBV20-1 to TRBJ2-5; the match to TRBD2 covers 8 bases. This CDR3 region has 16 residues. Germline values: CDR1 DFQATT, CDR2 SNEGSKA (reference sequence). The CDR3 is CSAGGGRSGSQGTQYF. The DNA of the CDR3 is TGCAGTGCCGGCGGTGGGAGGAGCGGGAGCCAAGGGACCCAATACTTC.

The chain links TRBV2 to TRBJ1-3; TRBD1 is a possible D gene (6 bases). V lost 6 bases, J lost 3 bases, and 15 bases lay in between. This CDR3 comprises 15 residues. CDR1 and CDR2 from the germline V gene are SNHLY and FYNNEI. CDR3 DNA sequence: TGTGCCAGCAGCACGGACAGTGCGTTTGGAAACACCATATATTTT. Translating gives CASSTDSAFGNTIYF.

This chain joins TRBV3-1 and TRBJ1-3, with a possible D match to TRBD1 (6 bases). The germline CDR1 and CDR2 sequences are LGHDT and YNNKEL (reference sequence). The ends were cut back, 8 bases at V and 1 base at J, with 12 bases in the middle. The CDR3 is 14 residues long. The CDR3 sequence is CASRTDLSGNTIYF. The CDR3 DNA follows: TGTGCCAGCCGGACAGATCTTTCTGGAAACACCATATATTTT. Filled out from reference TRBV3-1 and TRBJ1-3, the complete variable domain reads DTAVSQTPKYLVTQMGNDKSIKCEQNLGHDTMYWYKQDSKKFLKIMFSYNNKELIINETVPNRFSPKSPDKAHLNLHINSLELGDSAVYFCASRTDLSGNTIYFGEGSWLTVV.

This clonotype was picked up many times. V is TRBV9 and J is TRBJ1-4, with 10 positions matching TRBD1. The CDR3 extends over 15 amino acids. Germline V gives CDR1 SGDLS, CDR2 YYNGEE. V lost 3 bases and J lost 5; bases outside the gene matches: 4. The CDR3 DNA reads TGTGCCAGCAGCGCCCGGGACAGGGGAAATGAAAAACTGTTTTTT. This codes for CASSARDRGNEKLFF.

This clonotype was counted only a few times. This chain links TRBV15 with TRBJ1-3, with D perhaps TRBD1 (5 bases). CDR3 length: 17 residues. Trimming pared 4 bases from V and 0 bases from J, leaving 16 bases between. CDR1 LNHNV and CDR2 YYDKDF come from the germline V gene (reference sequence). CDR3 DNA sequence: TGTGCCACCAGCATCGGAACAGGCCCCTACTCTGGAAACACCATATATTTT. It specifies CATSIGTGPYSGNTIYF.

In this sample, this clonotype turned up a few times. V and J are TRBV29-1 and TRBJ1-4; 10 positions agree with TRBD1. With V trimmed by 6 bases and J by 8 bases, 6 bases remained unmatched. The CDR3 runs to 13 residues. Germline CDR1 and CDR2: SQVTM and ANQGSEA. CDR3 sequence reads: CSVGGTGEEKLFF. CDR3 in DNA: TGCAGCGTGGGGGGGACAGGGGAAGAAAAACTGTTTTTT.

The J gene is TRBJ2-5, the V gene TRBV14; D uncertain. With 4 bases removed from V and 2 bases from J, the gap between germline ends came to 11 bases. Per the germline V gene, CDR1 is SGHDN and CDR2 is FVKESK. The CDR3 is 14 amino acids. The CDR3, as DNA: TGTGCCAGCAGCCGTATTGGATCTCAAGAGACCCAGTACTTC. Its protein product is CASSRIGSQETQYF.

There are many counts of this clonotype. This chain connects TRBV12-3 or TRBV12-4 to TRBJ1-2; 9 bases line up with TRBD1. The ends lost 1 base at V and 7 bases at J; junction bases unmatched: 4. The CDR3 loop spans 14 amino acids. The CDR3 loop reads CASSLEGTGFGYTF. Written as DNA, the CDR3 is TGTGCCAGCAGTTTAGAGGGGACAGGGTTTGGCTACACCTTC.

The genes are TRBV7-9 and TRBJ2-7, with TRBD1 matching over 9 bases. Germline loops: CDR1 SEHNR, CDR2 FQNEAQ (reference sequence). The J segment lost 6 bases and the V segment lost 3 bases, leaving 15 bases of the junction unmatched. The CDR3 runs to 17 residues. The CDR3 coding sequence is TGTGCCAGCAGCTTGAAACCACCCCGGGACAGGGCGGGCGAGCAGTACTTC. Translated: CASSLKPPRDRAGEQYF.

This sequence joins TRBV7-2 and TRBJ1-1; 7 nucleotides align to TRBD1. This CDR3 contains 16 residues. CDR1 and CDR2 (germline): SGHTA, FQGNSA. Trimming took 0 bases from V and 1 from J; bases not matched to a gene: 5. The DNA for the CDR3 is TGTGCCAGCAGCTTAGCCAGGGGGAGGGGGAACACTGAAGCTTTCTTT. Protein: CASSLARGRGNTEAFF.

The sample holds many counts of this clonotype. The rearrangement links TRBV25-1 to TRBJ1-2; TRBD1 agrees at 8 bases. The length of the CDR3 is 15 residues. Germline V gives CDR1 MGHDK, CDR2 SYGVNS. J lost 2 bases, V lost 5 bases, and 7 bases had no gene match. DNA for the CDR3: TGTGCCAGCAGTTCCAATTCAGGGGGCAACTATGGCTACACCTTC. Residues: CASSSNSGGNYGYTF.

This clonotype was seen at least ten times. J is TRBJ1-5 and V is TRBV15; D gene unclear. Germline assignment: CDR1 LNHNV and CDR2 YYDKDF (reference sequence). CDR3 length equals 15 residues. Trimming pared 1 base from V and 0 bases from J, leaving 7 bases between. Here the CDR3 reads CATSRVYDSNQPQHF. In DNA, the CDR3 is TGTGCCACCAGCAGAGTATATGATAGCAATCAGCCCCAGCATTTT.

This clonotype showed up many times. J is TRBJ1-1 and V is TRBV27; 7 bases line up with TRBD1. J lost 0 bases, V lost 2 bases, and 21 bases had no gene match. This CDR3 spans 21 amino acids. Germline CDR1 MNHEY, CDR2 SMNVEV (reference sequence). The CDR3 DNA reads as TGTGCCAGCAGTTTAAGGTTCGGGGGCGCCGGGACAGTACAAATGAACACTGAAGCTTTCTTT. Translation: CASSLRFGGAGTVQMNTEAFF.

The V call is TRBV30, the J call TRBJ2-4, with D unresolved. CDR1 GTSNPN and CDR2 SVGIG come from the germline V gene (reference sequence). The CDR3 totals 12 residues. Trimming took off 3 bases at V and 7 bases at J, with 10 bases between the two ends. CDR3 in amino acids: CAWSPSKNIQYF. The CDR3 bases are TGTGCCTGGAGCCCATCAAAGAACATTCAGTACTTC.

In this sample, this clonotype turned up a few times. This chain links TRBV15 with TRBJ2-1, with TRBD2 matching 14 bases. This CDR3 has 16 amino acids. Trimming cost V 4 bases and J 6 bases; bases outside gene matches: 5. Germline assignment: CDR1 LNHNV and CDR2 YYDKDF (reference sequence). The DNA for the CDR3 is TGTGCCACCAGCAAGGGACTAGCGGGAGTAGGCAATGAGCAGTTCTTC. Encoded protein: CATSKGLAGVGNEQFF. Using reference TRBV15 and TRBJ2-1 for the parts outside the CDR3, the full variable domain is DAMVIQNPRYQVTQFGKPVTLSCSQTLNHNVMYWYQQKSSQAPKLLFHYYDKDFNNEADTPDNFQSRRPNTSFCFLDIRSPGLGDTAMYLCATSKGLAGVGNEQFFGPGTRLTVL.